This paragraph reports one T cell receptor (beta chain). The CDR3 consists of 13 residues. Germline loops: CDR1 MNHEY, CDR2 SVGAGI. V lost 9 bases to trimming and J lost 1 base; unmatched junction nucleotides: 3. This specimen belongs to a study of blood T cell repertoires in COVID-19. About the research overall: The United States, Italy and Spain supplied acute and convalescent COVID-19 samples. The analysed material was cDNA or gDNA that came from T cells, B-cell-depleted T cells, or PBMCs.

Original data processing: Estimation of nucleated cell counts was performed using reference gene primer amplification. Clones were sequenced by immunoSEQ multiplex PCR, and TCRdb holds only the in-frame ones, with some missing. The D gene and trimming were derived from the DNA, and the V and J assignments and clone size from that table. Found here are 150,000 or so clones, roughly nine tenths of them singletons; the top ten hold around 10%. Patients of the Seattle cohort, enrolled during active infection, were followed longitudinally. Sequenced material: peripheral blood. V gene TRBV6-5 combines with J gene TRBJ1-2, with TRBD1 matching over 9 bases. This TCR was recovered from a woman in her 70s with COVID-19, enrolled during active disease. The CDR3 region has the DNA TGTGCCAGACGGACAGGGGTTAACTATGGCTACACCTTC. It encodes CARRTGVNYGYTF.